The 32 T cell receptor beta chains below were found in one sample sequenced in a study of identical twins. In TCRdb, the 5' RACE reads were re-called with MiXCR into one record per CDR3 protein. The sample lists hundreds of thousands of distinct CDR3 sequences; under 9% were seen once. This sample was also put to use in a study of yellow fever vaccine responses in identical twins.

Sequencing was performed on PBMCs. The source of these receptors is a woman aged 18-35 years in good health.

This clonotype showed up just a few times. The CDR3 DNA reads as TGCGCCAGCAGCTTGGGTCGAGGACAGGGCCTTAGAACTGAAGCTTTCTTT. Translation: CASSLGRGQGLRTEAFF. The chain couples TRBV5-1 to TRBJ1-1; 8 bases agree with TRBD1. Germline V gene sequence: CDR1 SGHRS, CDR2 YFSETQ. V dropped 0 bases and J dropped 5; count of bases not matched to a gene: 12. CDR3 length equals 17 residues.

This clonotype was found a few times. The V call is TRBV29-1, the J call TRBJ2-4; D assignment may be TRBD1 or TRBD2 (5 bases each). This CDR3 has 14 residues. The V and J ends lost 4 bases and 2 bases respectively, with 12 bases between them. Germline assignment: CDR1 SQVTM and CDR2 ANQGSEA. The CDR3 loop is CSVAGTPTKNIQYF. The CDR3 nucleotides are TGCAGCGTTGCAGGGACCCCCACCAAAAACATTCAGTACTTC.

This clonotype was seen many times. The V gene is TRBV24-1, the J gene TRBJ2-2, with a weak D call TRBD2 (6 bases). The germline V and J ends were trimmed by 4 bases and 1 base, with 18 bases remaining between them. CDR3 length equals 18 residues. Germline-derived CDR1 and CDR2 are KGHDR and SFDVKD. The CDR3 loop is CATSDPSGGSGNTGELFF. The DNA of the CDR3 is TGTGCCACCAGTGACCCATCCGGTGGTAGCGGGAACACCGGGGAGCTGTTTTTT.

The rearrangement links TRBV27 to TRBJ1-1; 9 bases map to TRBD1. Germline V gives CDR1 MNHEY, CDR2 SMNVEV (reference sequence). The CDR3 runs 13 residues. Trimming at V came to 8 bases and at J to 1 base, leaving 2 bases not matched to a gene. CDR3: CASLTGGNTEAFF. CDR3 DNA: TGTGCCAGCCTGACAGGGGGGAACACTGAAGCTTTCTTT.

The CDR3: CASRETTHHLAPDTQYF. In nucleotides, the CDR3 is TGTGCCAGCAGGGAAACTACGCACCACTTAGCCCCAGATACGCAGTATTTT. This rearrangement joins TRBV7-9 to TRBJ2-3; no firm D call. Germline CDR1 reads SEHNR; CDR2 reads FQNEAQ (reference sequence). The CDR3 runs 17 residues. The ends were cut back, 6 bases at V and 4 bases at J, with 23 bases in the middle.

Ten or more counts support this clonotype. Relative to the germline gene, one junction end is altered; a read error may explain this. This chain joins TRBV12-3 or TRBV12-4 and TRBJ2-5, with 7 bases lining up with TRBD1. The CDR3 loop spans 11 amino acids. CDR3 in DNA: TGTGCCAGCAGTAATAGGGACAGACGCTTTTTC. This translates into CASSNRDRRFF.

This clonotype was observed a handful of times. This chain uses TRBV29-1 with TRBJ1-3; D call uncertain. The germline V gene has CDR1 SQVTM and CDR2 ANQGSEA. CDR3 length equals 15 residues. V lost 3 bases, J lost 0 bases, and 12 bases lay in between. This CDR3 is CSVDDPGSSGNTIYF. The CDR3 nucleotides read TGCAGCGTTGATGACCCCGGGAGCTCTGGAAACACCATATATTTT.

This clonotype came up a few times. The CDR3 sequence: CASSLSGRNTGELFF. Here the CDR3 DNA reads TGTGCCAGCAGTCTTAGCGGGCGGAACACCGGGGAGCTGTTTTTT. The J gene is TRBJ2-2, the V gene TRBV28, with 7 bases aligning to TRBD2. This CDR3 region has 15 residues. Trimming cost V 5 bases and J 1 base; bases outside gene matches: 4. CDR1 is MDHEN and CDR2 is SYDVKM in the germline V gene.

This clonotype was seen only a few times. The chain carries TRBV6-2 or TRBV6-3 and TRBJ2-2; D perhaps matches TRBD1 (6 bases). Trimming shortened V by 4 bases and J by 5 bases, and 14 bases separated the two germline ends. Germline CDR1 is MNHEY and CDR2 is SVGEGT. The CDR3 is 15 residues long. The CDR3 coding sequence is TGTGCCAGCAGTTCACAGGGATTGGTAACCGGGGAGCTGTTTTTT. It specifies CASSSQGLVTGELFF.

The chain carries TRBV29-1 and TRBJ2-3; possibly TRBD2 for D (5 bases). The CDR3 totals 13 residues. Trimming stripped 6 bases from V and 5 bases from J, with 15 bases between. Germline CDR1 SQVTM, CDR2 ANQGSEA. CDR3 amino acids: CSVRSGSGDTQYF. CDR3 in DNA: TGCAGCGTCCGGTCGGGGTCCGGAGATACGCAGTATTTT.

V gene TRBV20-1 combines with J gene TRBJ2-6, with D perhaps TRBD1 (5 bases). CDR1 is DFQATT, CDR2 SNEGSKA, per germline (reference sequence). This CDR3 has 14 residues. V was trimmed by 7 bases and J by 0 bases, leaving 10 bases between them. The CDR3 sequence is CSDSDISGANVLTF. The CDR3 DNA reads TGCAGTGACTCGGACATCTCTGGGGCCAACGTCCTGACTTTC.

This clonotype was found a few times. One junction end does not reproduce the germline sequence, and a read error may be involved. The J gene is TRBJ1-2, the V gene TRBV20-1; 9 bases agree with TRBD1. This CDR3 has 11 amino acids. Germline assignment: CDR1 DFQATT and CDR2 SNEGSKA (reference sequence). CDR3 loop: CSARVGTGKAF. CDR3 DNA sequence: TGCAGTGCTAGAGTAGGGACAGGGAAGGCCTTC.

This clonotype was found a few times. The chain employs TRBV11-2 and TRBJ2-3; 7 bases are shared with TRBD2. Trimming at V came to 8 bases and at J to 3 bases, leaving 8 bases not matched to a gene. Germline loops: CDR1 SGHAT, CDR2 FQNNGV. The CDR3 spans 14 residues. This CDR3 is CASRRAGVTDTQYF. The CDR3 nucleotides are TGTGCCAGCCGTCGGGCGGGAGTAACAGATACGCAGTATTTT.

This clonotype occurred a few times. V gene TRBV5-1 combines with J gene TRBJ2-2, with D unresolved. The CDR3 runs 15 residues. Germline-derived CDR1 and CDR2 are SGHRS and YFSETQ. Trimming removed 0 bases from V and 0 bases from J, with 6 bases in between. The CDR3 is CASSLEGTNTGELFF. CDR3 in DNA: TGCGCCAGCAGCTTGGAGGGTACGAACACCGGGGAGCTGTTTTTT.

The chain couples TRBV4-3 to TRBJ2-1; 7 bases map to TRBD2. Germline values: CDR1 LGHNA, CDR2 YSLEER. The CDR3 spans 16 residues. J gave up 3 bases and V 1 base, and 6 bases lay outside the gene matches. This CDR3 reads CASSQVLAGDYNEQFF. CDR3 DNA sequence: TGCGCCAGCAGCCAAGTCCTGGCGGGGGACTACAATGAGCAGTTCTTC.

This clonotype was recorded many times. The chain combines TRBV14 with TRBJ2-7; possibly TRBD1 or TRBD2 for D (5 bases each). V was cut by 1 base and J by 2 bases, with 18 bases left in between. Germline CDR1 SGHDN, CDR2 FVKESK. CDR3 length: 17 amino acids. CDR3 bases: TGTGCCAGCAGCCAAGGATTTACTAGGGACGGAACCTACGAGCAGTACTTC. Residues: CASSQGFTRDGTYEQYF.

The CDR3 sequence: CASSVGSYNQPQHF. The DNA of the CDR3 is TGTGCCAGCAGTGTGGGCAGCTATAATCAGCCCCAGCATTTT. The chain couples TRBV2 to TRBJ1-5; D ambiguous. The CDR3 is 14 amino acids. With 4 bases removed from V and 4 bases from J, the gap between germline ends came to 11 bases. In germline, CDR1 is SNHLY, CDR2 FYNNEI. Full variable domain (outside the CDR3, taken from reference TRBV2 and TRBJ1-5): EPEVTQTPSHQVTQMGQEVILRCVPISNHLYFYWYRQILGQKVEFLVSFYNNEISEKSEIFDDQFSVERPDGSNFTLKIRSTKLEDSAMYFCASSVGSYNQPQHFGDGTRLSIL.

The chain carries TRBV7-2 and TRBJ2-7; 10 bases are shared with TRBD1. CDR1 and CDR2 from the germline V gene are SGHTA and FQGNSA. With 6 bases clipped from V and 7 bases from J, the junction kept 12 bases outside the gene matches. The CDR3 extends over 15 amino acids. The CDR3 here is CASRYRDRGGEEQYF. CDR3 nucleotides: TGTGCCAGCAGGTACCGGGACAGGGGCGGGGAAGAGCAGTACTTC.

This clonotype was counted at least ten times. The rearrangement joins TRBV4-3 to TRBJ2-7; D unresolved. CDR1 and CDR2 (germline): LGHNA, YSLEER. Between the trimmed V and J ends, which lost 0 bases and 3 bases, there was a span of 9 bases. The CDR3 length is 14 residues. This chain's CDR3 is CASSQDLKGYEQYF. The CDR3 DNA sequence: TGCGCCAGCAGCCAAGATTTAAAGGGCTACGAGCAGTACTTC.

This clonotype was seen repeatedly, ten times or more. The rearrangement uses TRBV3-1 and TRBJ2-4, with 12 positions matching TRBD1. Germline assignment: CDR1 LGHDT and CDR2 YNNKEL (reference sequence). The CDR3 consists of 17 residues. The ends lost 4 bases at V and 3 bases at J; junction bases unmatched: 7. The CDR3 is CASSRGTGGADKNIQYF. In DNA, the CDR3 is TGTGCCAGCAGCCGAGGGACAGGGGGCGCCGACAAAAACATTCAGTACTTC. The complete variable domain, with remaining parts taken from reference TRBV3-1 and TRBJ2-4, reads DTAVSQTPKYLVTQMGNDKSIKCEQNLGHDTMYWYKQDSKKFLKIMFSYNNKELIINETVPNRFSPKSPDKAHLNLHINSLELGDSAVYFCASSRGTGGADKNIQYFGAGTRLSVL.

The genes are TRBV2 and TRBJ2-3; 9 positions match TRBD2. The CDR3 covers 15 residues. Germline V CDR1 and CDR2: SNHLY, FYNNEI. V shed 6 bases and J 0 bases; nucleotides not matched to a gene: 4. The DNA of the CDR3 is TGTGCCAGCAGGGGACTAGCATCTAGCACAGATACGCAGTATTTT. This sequence encodes CASRGLASSTDTQYF.

The chain joins TRBV6-1 to TRBJ2-1; 7 bases fit TRBD2. The CDR3 runs 15 residues. Germline values: CDR1 MNHNS, CDR2 SASEGT. V lost 10 bases and J lost 5; bases outside the gene matches: 14. This CDR3 reads CATCPPASGDNEQFF. Written as DNA, the CDR3 is TGTGCCACCTGCCCCCCGGCTAGCGGAGACAATGAGCAGTTCTTC.

At least ten counts were recorded for this clonotype. The chain is built from TRBV28 and TRBJ2-1; 9 positions match TRBD1. V was pared by 11 bases and J by 0 bases, with 14 bases of the junction left unmatched. CDR1 is MDHEN, CDR2 SYDVKM, per germline. This CDR3 is 17 amino acids long. The chain's CDR3 is CAAVGGQGVGSYNEQFF. As DNA, the CDR3 is TGTGCCGCGGTGGGGGGACAGGGTGTGGGCTCCTACAATGAGCAGTTCTTC.

V usage is TRBV4-3 and J usage is TRBJ2-3, with 7 bases lining up with TRBD1. Germline V lookup: CDR1 LGHNA, CDR2 YSLEER. The CDR3 is 15 residues long. The junction had 4 bases not matched to a gene; V was cut back by 2 bases and J by 2 bases. CDR3 in DNA: TGCGCCAGCAGCCAAAGGGGGACAGCCACAGATACGCAGTATTTT. It translates to CASSQRGTATDTQYF.

On this clonotype itself: Relative to the germline gene, one junction end is altered; a read error may explain this. The chain carries TRBV30 and TRBJ2-5; TRBD2 agrees at 8 bases. CDR1 GTSNPN and CDR2 SVGIG come from the germline V gene (reference sequence). CDR3 size: 11 residues. The CDR3 protein is CAWSVLGRANF. CDR3 in DNA: TGTGCCTGGAGTGTACTCGGGAGGGCGAACTTC.

This clonotype was seen more than once but under ten times. The CDR3 spells CASSSQGAVVYEQYF. The CDR3, as DNA: TGTGCCAGCAGCTCCCAGGGGGCGGTAGTGTACGAGCAGTACTTC. The V gene is TRBV7-2, the J gene TRBJ2-7; 8 nucleotides match TRBD1. Germline V lookup: CDR1 SGHTA, CDR2 FQGNSA. CDR3 size: 15 residues. The V gene end was trimmed by 4 bases and the J gene end by 4 bases; junction bases not matched to a gene: 9.

This clonotype was counted a few times. The chain joins TRBV27 to TRBJ2-4; 16 nucleotides match TRBD2. The junction had 8 bases not matched to a gene; V was cut back by 7 bases and J by 5 bases. Germline V lookup: CDR1 MNHEY, CDR2 SMNVEV (reference sequence). The CDR3 runs 17 residues. The CDR3 sequence: CASMVGLAGGIQNIQYF. The CDR3 nucleotides read TGTGCCAGCATGGTGGGACTAGCGGGGGGGATTCAAAACATTCAGTACTTC.

This chain connects TRBV7-8 to TRBJ2-5, with D perhaps TRBD1 (5 bases). Deletions cut 1 base from V and 5 bases from J, with 20 bases between. This CDR3 is 17 amino acids long. Germline V gives CDR1 SGHVS, CDR2 FQNEAQ. The CDR3 DNA sequence: TGTGCCAGCAGCTTAGATCCCAGGGTCGATTGGGGTGAGACCCAGTACTTC. This codes for CASSLDPRVDWGETQYF.

J is TRBJ2-1 and V is TRBV7-3, with TRBD2 identical over 8 bases. The J segment lost 7 bases and the V segment lost 1 base, leaving 12 bases of the junction unmatched. Germline CDR1 SGHTA, CDR2 FQGTGA. There are 17 residues in the CDR3. The CDR3 is CASSLKGSRGGRNEQFF. The CDR3 DNA is TGTGCCAGCAGCTTAAAAGGGAGCCGGGGGGGCCGAAATGAGCAGTTCTTC.

This clonotype has just a few counts. CDR3 residues: CASSTMGGSYNEQFF. In nucleotides, the CDR3 is TGTGCCAGCAGCACAATGGGGGGCTCCTACAATGAGCAGTTCTTC. This sequence joins TRBV28 and TRBJ2-1; weak D call: TRBD2 (6 bases). CDR1 is MDHEN and CDR2 is SYDVKM in the germline V gene. The CDR3 totals 15 residues. V lost 6 bases to trimming and J lost 0 bases, with 12 bases between them.

This clonotype occurred a few times. The chain recombines TRBV29-1 with TRBJ2-3; tentatively, D is TRBD2 (6 bases). Between the trimmed V and J ends, which lost 4 bases and 0 bases, there was a span of 14 bases. In germline, CDR1 is SQVTM, CDR2 ANQGSEA. The CDR3 length is 15 residues. CDR3 nucleotides: TGCAGCGTTGGAGGGGAGGCAACTAGCACAGATACGCAGTATTTT. Its translation is CSVGGEATSTDTQYF.

The rearrangement joins TRBV30 to TRBJ2-3; TRBD1 matches at 10 bases. Germline V gene lookup returns CDR1 GTSNPN and CDR2 SVGIG (reference sequence). The junction had 6 bases not matched to a gene; V was cut back by 4 bases and J by 2 bases. The CDR3 totals 15 residues. The CDR3 region is CAWTPGQGDTDTQYF. CDR3 nucleotide sequence: TGTGCCTGGACGCCCGGACAGGGGGACACAGATACGCAGTATTTT.